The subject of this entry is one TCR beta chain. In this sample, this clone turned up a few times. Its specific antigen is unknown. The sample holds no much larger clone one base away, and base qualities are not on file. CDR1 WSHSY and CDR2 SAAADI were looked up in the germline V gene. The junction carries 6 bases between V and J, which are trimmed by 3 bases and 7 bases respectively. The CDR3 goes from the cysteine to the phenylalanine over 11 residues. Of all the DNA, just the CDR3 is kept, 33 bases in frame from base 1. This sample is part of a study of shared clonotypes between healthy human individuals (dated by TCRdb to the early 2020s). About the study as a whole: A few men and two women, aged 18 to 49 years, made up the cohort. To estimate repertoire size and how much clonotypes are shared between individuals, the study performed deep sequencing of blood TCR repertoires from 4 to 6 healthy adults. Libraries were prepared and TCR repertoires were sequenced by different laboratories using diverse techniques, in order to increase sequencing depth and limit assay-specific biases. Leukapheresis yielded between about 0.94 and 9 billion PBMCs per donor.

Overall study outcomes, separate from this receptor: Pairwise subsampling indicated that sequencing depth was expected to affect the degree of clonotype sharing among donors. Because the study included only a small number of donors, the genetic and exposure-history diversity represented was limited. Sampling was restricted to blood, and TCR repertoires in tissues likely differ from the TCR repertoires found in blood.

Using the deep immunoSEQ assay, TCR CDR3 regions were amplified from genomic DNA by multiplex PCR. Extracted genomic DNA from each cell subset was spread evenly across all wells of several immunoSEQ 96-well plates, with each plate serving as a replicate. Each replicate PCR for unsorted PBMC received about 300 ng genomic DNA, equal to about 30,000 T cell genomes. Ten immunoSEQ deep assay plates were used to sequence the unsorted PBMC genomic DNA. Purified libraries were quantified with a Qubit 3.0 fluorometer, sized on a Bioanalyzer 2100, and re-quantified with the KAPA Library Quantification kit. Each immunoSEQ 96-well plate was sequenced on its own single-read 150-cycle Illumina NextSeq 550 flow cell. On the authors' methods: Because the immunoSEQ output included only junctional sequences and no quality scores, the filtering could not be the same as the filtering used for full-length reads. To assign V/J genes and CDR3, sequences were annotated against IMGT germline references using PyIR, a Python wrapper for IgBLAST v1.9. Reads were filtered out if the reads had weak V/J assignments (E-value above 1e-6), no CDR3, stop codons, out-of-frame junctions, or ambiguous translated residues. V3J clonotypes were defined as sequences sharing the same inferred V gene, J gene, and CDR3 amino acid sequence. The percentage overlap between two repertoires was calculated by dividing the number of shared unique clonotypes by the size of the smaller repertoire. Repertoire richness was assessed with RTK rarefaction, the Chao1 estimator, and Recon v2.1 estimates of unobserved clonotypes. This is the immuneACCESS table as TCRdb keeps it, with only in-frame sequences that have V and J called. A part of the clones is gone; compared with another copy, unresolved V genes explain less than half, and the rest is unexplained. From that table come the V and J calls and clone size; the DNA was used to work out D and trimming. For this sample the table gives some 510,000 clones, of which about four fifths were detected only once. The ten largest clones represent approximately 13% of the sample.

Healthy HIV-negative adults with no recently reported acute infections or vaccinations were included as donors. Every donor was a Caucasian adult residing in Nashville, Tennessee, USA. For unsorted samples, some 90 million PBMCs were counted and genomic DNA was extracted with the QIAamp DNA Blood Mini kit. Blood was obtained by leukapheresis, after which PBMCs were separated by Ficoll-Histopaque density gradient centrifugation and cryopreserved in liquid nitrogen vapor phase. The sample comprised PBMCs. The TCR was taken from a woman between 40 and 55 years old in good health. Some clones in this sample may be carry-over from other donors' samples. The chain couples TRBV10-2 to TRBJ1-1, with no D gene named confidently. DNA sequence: TGCGCCAGCAGTGAAACGAGTGAAGCTTTCTTT. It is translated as CASSETSEAFF.